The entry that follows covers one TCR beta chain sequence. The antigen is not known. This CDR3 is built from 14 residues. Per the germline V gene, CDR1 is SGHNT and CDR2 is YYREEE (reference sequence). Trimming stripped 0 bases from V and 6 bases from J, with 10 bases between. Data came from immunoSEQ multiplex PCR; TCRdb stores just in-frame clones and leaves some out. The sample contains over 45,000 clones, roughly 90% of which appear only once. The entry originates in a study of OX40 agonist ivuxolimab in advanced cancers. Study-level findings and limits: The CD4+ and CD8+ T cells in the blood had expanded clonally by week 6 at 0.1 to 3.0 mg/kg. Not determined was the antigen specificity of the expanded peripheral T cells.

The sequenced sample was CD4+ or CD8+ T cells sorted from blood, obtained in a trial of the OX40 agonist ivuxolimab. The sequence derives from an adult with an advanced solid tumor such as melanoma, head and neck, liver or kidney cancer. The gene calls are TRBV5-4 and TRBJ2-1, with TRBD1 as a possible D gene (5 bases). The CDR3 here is CASSLDTGSNEQFF. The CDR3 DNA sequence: TGTGCCAGCAGCTTGGATACAGGCAGCAATGAGCAGTTCTTC.